This T cell receptor beta chain was recovered during a study of blood T cell repertoires in COVID-19 (dated by TCRdb to the early 2020s). Study-level background: Samples from collaborators originated in the United States, Italy and Spain and spanned both the acute and convalescent phases of COVID-19. The prospective study material was composed of cDNA or gDNA derived from T cells, B-cell-depleted T cells, or PBMCs. The dataset comprised deeply sampled blood TCRbeta repertoires from subjects exposed to, actively infected with, or recovered from COVID-19. A freely available public database, intended as a resource for researchers studying the immune response to SARS-CoV-2, is where the repertoires were released. Samples were obtained from the ongoing ImmuneRACE study (first 160 participants) and from over 1,000 subjects provided by 6 global collaborators. A de-identified subject ID, COVID-19 status, age in years and sex were almost always included in the sample metadata. HLA class I and class II types, where available, came from metadata supplied by the sample provider rather than from assay-based typing.

TCRbeta CDR3 regions were amplified from genomic DNA by means of the immunoSEQ Assay, a bias-controlled multiplex PCR. Processing in the source paper ran as follows. Within the assay, amplification of reference gene primers was used to estimate how many nucleated cells each sample contained. Sequence reads were collapsed and filtered to measure the absolute abundance of every unique TCRbeta CDR3 rearrangement. For each sample, productive Simpson clonality was calculated by taking the square root of Simpson's diversity index across productive rearrangements. TCRdb retrieved this table from immuneACCESS and kept in-frame rearrangements only. Not all clones are present; in checked studies, unresolved V genes account for under half, and no reason is known for the remainder. From that table come the V and J calls and clone size; the DNA was used to work out D and trimming. The table for this sample lists roughly 290,000 clones; 80% to 90% of them were counted only once. Less than 2.5% of the sample is taken by the ten largest.

Participants in the prospective study were enrolled through a virtual design, were aged roughly 18 to 90 years, and lived in roughly 26 United States geographic areas. Cohort assignment in the prospective study relied on participant-reported clinical history from a screening survey and a study questionnaire. Recovered participants in ImmuneRACE Cohort 3 were defined by two consecutive negative NP/OP PCR tests, clearance by a healthcare professional, or resolution of symptoms. Each participant in the prospective study had whole blood, serum and a nasopharyngeal or oropharyngeal swab collected by mobile phlebotomists. Prospective study participants could optionally give additional blood draws and questionnaires over an approximately two-month period. Before DNA extraction, prospective study blood samples were shipped either frozen or at room temperature. The junction carries 16 bases between V and J, which are trimmed by 6 bases and 8 bases respectively. Its CDR3 holds 13 amino acids, cysteine through phenylalanine. Of all the DNA, just the CDR3 is kept, 39 bases in frame from base 1. CDR1 and CDR2, looked up from the germline V gene, are MNHEY and SVGAGI.

Study-wide conclusions, independent of this receptor: The amount of clinical and demographic metadata varied by source and participant and was provided uncurated.

In regard to this clone: This receptor's antigen is unknown. No base quality information exists; no much larger clone differs at one position.

The receptor's source is a man aged 25-45 years who had recovered from COVID-19. This chain is built from TRBV6-5 and TRBJ1-1; no D gene can be assigned with confidence. Source material: PBMCs or T cells enriched from blood (not recorded which). The CDR3 loop reads CASSPHVTGEAFF. Read as DNA, the sequence is TGTGCCAGCAGCCCCCACGTGACCGGGGAAGCTTTCTTT.